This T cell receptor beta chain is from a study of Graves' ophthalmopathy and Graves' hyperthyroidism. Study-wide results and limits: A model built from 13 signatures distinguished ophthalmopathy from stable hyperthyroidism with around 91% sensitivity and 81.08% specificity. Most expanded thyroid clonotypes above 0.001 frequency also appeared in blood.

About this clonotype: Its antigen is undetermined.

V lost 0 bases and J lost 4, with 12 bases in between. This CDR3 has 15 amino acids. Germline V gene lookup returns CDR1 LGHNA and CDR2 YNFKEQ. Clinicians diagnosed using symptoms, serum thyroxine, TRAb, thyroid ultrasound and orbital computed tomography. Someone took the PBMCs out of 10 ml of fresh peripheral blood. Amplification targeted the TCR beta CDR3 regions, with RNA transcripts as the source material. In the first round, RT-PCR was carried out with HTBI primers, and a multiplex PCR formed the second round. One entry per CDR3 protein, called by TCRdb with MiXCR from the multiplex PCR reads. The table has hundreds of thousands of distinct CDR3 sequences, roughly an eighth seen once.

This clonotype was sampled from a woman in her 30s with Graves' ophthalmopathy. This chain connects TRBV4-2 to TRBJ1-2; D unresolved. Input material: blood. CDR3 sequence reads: CASSQEIAQPYGYTF. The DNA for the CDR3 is TGTGCCAGCAGCCAAGAAATTGCACAGCCCTATGGCTACACCTTC.